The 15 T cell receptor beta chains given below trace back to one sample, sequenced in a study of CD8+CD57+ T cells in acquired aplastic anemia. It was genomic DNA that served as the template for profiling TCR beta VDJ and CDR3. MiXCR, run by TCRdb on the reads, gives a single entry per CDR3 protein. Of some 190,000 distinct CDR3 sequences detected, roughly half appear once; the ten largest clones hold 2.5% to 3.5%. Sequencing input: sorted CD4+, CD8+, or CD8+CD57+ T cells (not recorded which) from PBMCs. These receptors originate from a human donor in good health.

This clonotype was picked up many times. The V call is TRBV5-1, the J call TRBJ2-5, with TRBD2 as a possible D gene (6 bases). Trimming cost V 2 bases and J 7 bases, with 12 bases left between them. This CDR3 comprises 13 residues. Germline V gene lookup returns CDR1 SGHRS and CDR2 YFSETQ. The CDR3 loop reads CASSFRDSGTQYF. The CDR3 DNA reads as TGCGCCAGCAGCTTCCGGGACTCTGGGACCCAGTACTTC.

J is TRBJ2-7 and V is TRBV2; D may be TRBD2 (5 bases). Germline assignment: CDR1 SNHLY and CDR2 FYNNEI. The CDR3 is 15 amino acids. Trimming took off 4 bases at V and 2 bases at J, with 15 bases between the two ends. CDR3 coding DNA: TGTGCCAGCAGTGTCGAGGGCGAGAGCGCCTACGAGCAGTACTTC. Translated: CASSVEGESAYEQYF.

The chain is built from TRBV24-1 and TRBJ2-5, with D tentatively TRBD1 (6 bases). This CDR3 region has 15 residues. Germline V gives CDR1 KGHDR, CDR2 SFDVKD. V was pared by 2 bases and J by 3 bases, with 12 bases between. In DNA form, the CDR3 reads TGTGCCACCAGTGATTGGGGGCAGGGAAAAGAGACCCAGTACTTC. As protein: CATSDWGQGKETQYF.

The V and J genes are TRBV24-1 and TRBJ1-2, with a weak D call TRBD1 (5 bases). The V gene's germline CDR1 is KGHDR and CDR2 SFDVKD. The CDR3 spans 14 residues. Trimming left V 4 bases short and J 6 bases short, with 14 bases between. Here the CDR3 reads CATSDPGLVDGYTF. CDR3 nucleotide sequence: TGTGCCACCAGTGACCCGGGACTAGTAGATGGCTACACCTTC.

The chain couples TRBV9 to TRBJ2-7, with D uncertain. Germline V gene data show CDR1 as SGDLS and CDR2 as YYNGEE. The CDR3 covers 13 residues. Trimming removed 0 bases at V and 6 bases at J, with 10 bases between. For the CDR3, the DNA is TGTGCCAGCAGCGTAGGGGCATCGGGCGAGCAGTACTTC. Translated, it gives CASSVGASGEQYF.

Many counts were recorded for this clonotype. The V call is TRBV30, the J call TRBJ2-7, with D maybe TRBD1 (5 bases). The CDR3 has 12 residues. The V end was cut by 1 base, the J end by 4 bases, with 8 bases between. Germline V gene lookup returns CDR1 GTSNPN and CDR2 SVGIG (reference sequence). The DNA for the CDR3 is TGTGCCTGGAGTGGACAGCTATACGAGCAGTACTTC. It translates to CAWSGQLYEQYF.

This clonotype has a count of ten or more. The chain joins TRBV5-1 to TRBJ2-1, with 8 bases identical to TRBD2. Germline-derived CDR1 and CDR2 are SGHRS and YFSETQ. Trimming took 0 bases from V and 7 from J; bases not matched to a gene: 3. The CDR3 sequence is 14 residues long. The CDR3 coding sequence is TGCGCCAGCAGCTTGGAACTAGCGGAGAATGAGCAGTTCTTC. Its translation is CASSLELAENEQFF. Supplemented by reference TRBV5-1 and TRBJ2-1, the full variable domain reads KAGVTQTPRYLIKTRGQQVTLSCSPISGHRSVSWYQQTPGQGLQFLFEYFSETQRNKGNFPGRFSGRQFSNSRSEMNVSTLELGDSALYLCASSLELAENEQFFGPGTRLTVL.

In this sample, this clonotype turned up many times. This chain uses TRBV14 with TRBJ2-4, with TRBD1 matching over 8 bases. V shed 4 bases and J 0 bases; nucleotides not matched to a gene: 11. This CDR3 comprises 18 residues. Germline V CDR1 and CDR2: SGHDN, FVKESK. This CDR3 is CASSPYRTGGLAKNIQYF. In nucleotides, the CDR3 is TGTGCCAGCAGCCCTTACCGAACAGGGGGTCTAGCCAAAAACATTCAGTACTTC.

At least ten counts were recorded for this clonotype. The CDR3 loop reads CASRDQGVGQPQHF. CDR3 bases: TGTGCCAGCAGGGATCAGGGGGTCGGGCAGCCCCAGCATTTT. The chain carries TRBV2 and TRBJ1-5; 7 bases line up with TRBD1. CDR1 SNHLY and CDR2 FYNNEI come from the germline V gene. The V gene end was trimmed by 6 bases and the J gene end by 7 bases; junction bases not matched to a gene: 9. The CDR3 is made up of 14 amino acids. Filled out from reference TRBV2 and TRBJ1-5, the complete variable domain reads EPEVTQTPSHQVTQMGQEVILRCVPISNHLYFYWYRQILGQKVEFLVSFYNNEISEKSEIFDDQFSVERPDGSNFTLKIRSTKLEDSAMYFCASRDQGVGQPQHFGDGTRLSIL.

The CDR3 bases are TGTGCCACCAGCAGAGTTGTGGGAGGAGAGGACGAGCAGTTCTTC. This sequence encodes CATSRVVGGEDEQFF. The chain links TRBV15 to TRBJ2-1; a possible D gene is TRBD2 (6 bases). Germline V gives CDR1 LNHNV, CDR2 YYDKDF (reference sequence). The CDR3 is 15 amino acids. V lost 1 base and J lost 10, with 17 bases in between.

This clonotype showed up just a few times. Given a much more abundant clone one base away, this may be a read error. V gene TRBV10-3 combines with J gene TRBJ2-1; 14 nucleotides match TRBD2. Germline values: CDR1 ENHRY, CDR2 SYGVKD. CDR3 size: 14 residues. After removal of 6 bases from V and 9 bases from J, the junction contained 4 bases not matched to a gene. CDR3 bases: TGTGCCATCAGCTCGGGACTAGCGGGAGCTGAGCAGTTCTTC. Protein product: CAISSGLAGAEQFF.

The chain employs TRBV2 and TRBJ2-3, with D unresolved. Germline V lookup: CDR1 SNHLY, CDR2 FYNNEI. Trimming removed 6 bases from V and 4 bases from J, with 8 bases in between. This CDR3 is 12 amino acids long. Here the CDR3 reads CASREWPDTQYF. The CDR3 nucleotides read TGTGCCAGCAGAGAGTGGCCAGATACGCAGTATTTT.

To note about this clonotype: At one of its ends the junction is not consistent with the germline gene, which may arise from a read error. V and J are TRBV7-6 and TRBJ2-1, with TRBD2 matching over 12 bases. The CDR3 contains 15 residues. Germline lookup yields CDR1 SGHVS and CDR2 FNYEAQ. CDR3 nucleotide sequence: TGTGCCAGCAGCTTCCGACTAGCGGGGGTCGATGAGCAGTCCTTC. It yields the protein CASSFRLAGVDEQSF.

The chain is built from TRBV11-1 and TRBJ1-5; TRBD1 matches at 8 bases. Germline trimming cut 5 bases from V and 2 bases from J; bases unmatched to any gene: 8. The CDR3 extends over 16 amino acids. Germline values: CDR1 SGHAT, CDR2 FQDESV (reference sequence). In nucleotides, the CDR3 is TGTGCCAGCAGCGTTGGCAGGGGGCGCGGCAATCAGCCCCAGCATTTT. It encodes CASSVGRGRGNQPQHF.

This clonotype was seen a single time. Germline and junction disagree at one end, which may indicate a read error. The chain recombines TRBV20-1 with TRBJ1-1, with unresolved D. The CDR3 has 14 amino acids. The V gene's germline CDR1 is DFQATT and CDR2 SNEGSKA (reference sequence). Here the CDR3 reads CSARDRVARDEIVF. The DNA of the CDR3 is TGCAGTGCTAGAGATCGAGTAGCCAGAGATGAGATAGTCTTT.